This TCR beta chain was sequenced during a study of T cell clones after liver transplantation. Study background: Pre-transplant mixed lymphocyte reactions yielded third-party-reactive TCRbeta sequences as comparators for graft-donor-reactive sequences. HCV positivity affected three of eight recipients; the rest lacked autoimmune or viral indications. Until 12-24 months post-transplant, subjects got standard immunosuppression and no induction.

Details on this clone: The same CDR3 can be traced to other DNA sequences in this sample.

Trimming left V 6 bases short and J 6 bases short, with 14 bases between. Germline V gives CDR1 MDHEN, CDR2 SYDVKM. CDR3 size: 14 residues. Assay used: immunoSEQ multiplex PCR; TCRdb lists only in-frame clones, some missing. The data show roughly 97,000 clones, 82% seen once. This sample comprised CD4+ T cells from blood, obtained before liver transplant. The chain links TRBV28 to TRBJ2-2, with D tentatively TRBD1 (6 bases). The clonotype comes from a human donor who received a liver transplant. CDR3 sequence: CASSKTGRAGELFF. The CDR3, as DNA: TGTGCCAGCAGCAAGACAGGTCGGGCCGGGGAGCTGTTTTTT. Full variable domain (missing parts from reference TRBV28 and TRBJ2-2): DVKVTQSSRYLVKRTGEKVFLECVQDMDHENMFWYRQDPGLGLRLIYFSYDVKMKEKGDIPEGYSVSREKKERFSLILESASTNQTSMYLCASSKTGRAGELFFGEGSRLTVL.